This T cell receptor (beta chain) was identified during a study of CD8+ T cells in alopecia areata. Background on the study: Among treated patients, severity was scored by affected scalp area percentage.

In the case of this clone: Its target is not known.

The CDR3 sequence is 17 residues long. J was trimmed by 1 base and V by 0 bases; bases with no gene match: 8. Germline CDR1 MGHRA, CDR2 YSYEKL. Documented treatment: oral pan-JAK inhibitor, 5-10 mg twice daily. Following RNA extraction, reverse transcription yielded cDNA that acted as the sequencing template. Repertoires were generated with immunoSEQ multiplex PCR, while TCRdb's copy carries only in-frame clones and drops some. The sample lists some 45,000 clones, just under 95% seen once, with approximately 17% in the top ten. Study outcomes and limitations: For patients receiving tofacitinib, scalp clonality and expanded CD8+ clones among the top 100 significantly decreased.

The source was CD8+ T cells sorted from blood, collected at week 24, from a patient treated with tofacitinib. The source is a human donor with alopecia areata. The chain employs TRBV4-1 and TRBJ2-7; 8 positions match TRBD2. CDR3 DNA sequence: TGCGCCAGCAGCCAAGAACGCGCCGGGACTAGTTCCTACGAGCAGTACTTC. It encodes CASSQERAGTSSYEQYF.